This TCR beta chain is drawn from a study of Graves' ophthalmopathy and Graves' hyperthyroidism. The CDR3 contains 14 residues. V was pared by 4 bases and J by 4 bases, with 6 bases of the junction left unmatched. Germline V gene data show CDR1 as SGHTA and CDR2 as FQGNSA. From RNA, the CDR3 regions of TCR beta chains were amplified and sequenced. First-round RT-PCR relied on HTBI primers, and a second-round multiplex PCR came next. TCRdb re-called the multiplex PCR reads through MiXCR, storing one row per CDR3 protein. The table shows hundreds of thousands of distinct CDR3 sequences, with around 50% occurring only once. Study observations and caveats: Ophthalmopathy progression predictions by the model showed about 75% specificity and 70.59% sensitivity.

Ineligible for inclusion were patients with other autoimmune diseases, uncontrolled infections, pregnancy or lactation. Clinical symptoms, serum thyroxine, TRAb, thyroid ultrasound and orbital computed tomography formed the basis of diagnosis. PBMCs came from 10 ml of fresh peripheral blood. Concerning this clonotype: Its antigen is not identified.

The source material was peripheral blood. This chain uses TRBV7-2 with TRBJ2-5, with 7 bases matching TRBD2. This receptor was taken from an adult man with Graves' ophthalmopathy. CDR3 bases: TGTGCCAGCAGCTCCCCCCCGGGGGGAGAGACCCAGTACTTC. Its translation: CASSSPPGGETQYF.